This T cell receptor (beta chain) was sequenced for a study of siplizumab effects on memory and regulatory T cells. Comment on this clone: As yet, its antigen is unknown.

Unstimulated naive, memory, effector memory and TEMRA subsets from three donor pairs were sequenced. Points from the study as a whole: Confirmation that proliferating Tregs from siplizumab cultures had suppressive function was not obtained. The study found that siplizumab significantly reduced alloreactive sequences traceable to unstimulated CD4+ memory cells. Naive T cells were seemingly more diverse than memory cells, and major contributions to the alloresponse seemed to be made by them.

Profiled with immunoSEQ multiplex PCR; TCRdb holds only in-frame clones, not every one. The repertoire holds around 61,000 clones, around 98% seen once, with around 1% in the top ten. The sequence was collected from a human donor in good health. The specimen was naive CD8+ T cells sorted from blood.

CDR3 DNA: TGTGCCAGTAGTATTGGTGGGAGTATTCCCCTTTACGAGCAGTACTTC. It yields the protein CASSIGGSIPLYEQYF. This sequence joins TRBV19 and TRBJ2-7; possible D gene TRBD2, 5 bases. V lost 3 bases and J lost 4, with 19 bases in between. Germline loops: CDR1 LNHDA, CDR2 SQIVND (reference sequence). The CDR3 consists of 16 residues.